Below are 18 T cell receptor beta chains sequenced from a single sample in a study of identical twins. Each CDR3 protein gets one entry after TCRdb re-called the 5' RACE reads with MiXCR. The table lists about 470,000 distinct CDR3 sequences, roughly a quarter of them singletons. The same data also contributed to another study, on T cells expressing NK-cell markers.

The sequencing input was CD4+ T cells sorted from blood. Receptor source: a woman aged 18-29 years in good health.

This clonotype was observed a single time. The chain has TRBV20-1 and TRBJ2-3; perhaps TRBD1 as D (6 bases). The ends were cut back, 5 bases at V and 2 bases at J, with 17 bases in the middle. Germline CDR1 reads DFQATT; CDR2 reads SNEGSKA (reference sequence). There are 15 residues in the CDR3. The CDR3 DNA reads as TGCAGTGCTGCAGCGCACAGGGCTCTCACAGATACGCAGTATTTT. As protein: CSAAAHRALTDTQYF.

As regards this clonotype: This may be a read error: a much more frequent sequence differs by one nucleotide. The CDR3 loop reads CASSFGLAEYNEQFF. The CDR3 DNA is TGTGCCAGCAGCTTCGGACTAGCGGAGTACAATGAGCAGTTCTTC. The J gene is TRBJ2-1, the V gene TRBV7-2, with TRBD2 identical over 10 bases. Losses at the gene ends were 3 bases for V and 4 bases for J; bases not matched to a gene: 3. The CDR3 has 15 residues. Germline values: CDR1 SGHTA, CDR2 FQGNSA.

This clonotype has more than one count but fewer than ten. CDR3 sequence reads: CASSQEVFGANTEAFF. CDR3 nucleotides: TGCGCCAGCAGCCAAGAGGTTTTCGGAGCGAACACTGAAGCTTTCTTT. This sequence joins TRBV4-3 and TRBJ1-1; D gene ambiguous. Trimming took 0 bases from V and 1 from J, leaving 12 bases between them. The CDR3 sequence is 16 residues long. CDR1 is LGHNA, CDR2 YSLEER, per germline.

In this sample, this clonotype turned up a few times. The chain carries TRBV19 and TRBJ1-4; no reliable D call. The germline V gene encodes CDR1 LNHDA and CDR2 SQIVND (reference sequence). V was pared by 1 base and J by 12 bases, with 18 bases between. This CDR3 spans 15 amino acids. DNA of the CDR3: TGTGCCAGTAGTATAGGGGCCTCATTTGCGGTGGAACTGTTTTTT. This sequence encodes CASSIGASFAVELFF.

This clonotype has just a few counts. The chain employs TRBV7-2 and TRBJ2-1; D tentatively reads TRBD1 or TRBD2 (6 bases each). The V gene's germline CDR1 is SGHTA and CDR2 FQGNSA. CDR3 size: 16 residues. Deletions cut 5 bases from V and 7 bases from J, with 21 bases between. The CDR3 DNA reads as TGTGCCAGCAGCCCCAGTTTTGGTGGGGGGCAAAATGAGCAGTTCTTC. Amino acids: CASSPSFGGGQNEQFF.

This clonotype was recorded only once. The V call is TRBV4-2, the J call TRBJ2-1, with 7 nucleotides matching TRBD2. Germline values: CDR1 LGHNA, CDR2 YNFKEQ. The CDR3 consists of 16 residues. V trimming: 10 bases; J trimming: 9 bases; junction bases outside the gene matches: 21. CDR3 sequence reads: CAMGPGRGGETGEQFF. Here the CDR3 DNA reads TGTGCCATGGGCCCCGGGCGCGGGGGAGAAACCGGTGAGCAGTTCTTC.

This clonotype occurred once. The rearrangement links TRBV2 to TRBJ1-6, with 10 bases matching TRBD1. The V and J ends lost 6 bases and 8 bases, in that order; junction bases with no gene match: 7. The CDR3 spans 15 residues. Germline CDR1 reads SNHLY; CDR2 reads FYNNEI. CDR3 sequence reads: CASSPIGTGDSPLHF. CDR3 in DNA: TGTGCCAGCAGCCCCATCGGGACAGGGGATTCACCCCTCCACTTT. Full variable domain (missing parts from reference TRBV2 and TRBJ1-6): EPEVTQTPSHQVTQMGQEVILRCVPISNHLYFYWYRQILGQKVEFLVSFYNNEISEKSEIFDDQFSVERPDGSNFTLKIRSTKLEDSAMYFCASSPIGTGDSPLHFGNGTRLTVT.

This clonotype was counted a few times. CDR3 nucleotide sequence: TGTGCCAAATCGGGACTAGCTTTGCCTGGGGCCAACGTCCTGACTTTC. Its protein product is CAKSGLALPGANVLTF. The V and J genes are TRBV9 and TRBJ2-6, with 9 bases aligning to TRBD2. Germline CDR1 is SGDLS and CDR2 is YYNGEE. V shed 9 bases, J shed 2 bases, and the junction held 9 bases outside the gene matches. This CDR3 contains 16 residues.

The CDR3 coding sequence is TGCAGTGCCCCCCCGGGGGCGAACACCGGGGAGCTGTTTTTT. This gives the protein CSAPPGANTGELFF. J is TRBJ2-2 and V is TRBV20-1; perhaps TRBD2 as D (6 bases). Germline-derived CDR1 and CDR2 are DFQATT and SNEGSKA (reference sequence). The CDR3 is 14 residues long. Between the trimmed V and J ends, which lost 6 bases and 0 bases, there was a span of 11 bases.

This clonotype was seen only a few times. The J gene is TRBJ2-1, the V gene TRBV7-2; TRBD2 is a possible D gene (6 bases). Trimming cost V 6 bases and J 1 base, with 13 bases left between them. This CDR3 region has 15 residues. Germline-derived CDR1 and CDR2 are SGHTA and FQGNSA. The CDR3 bases are TGTGCCAGCAGGCCCGGGACTTCTTCCTACAATGAGCAGTTCTTC. This codes for CASRPGTSSYNEQFF.

This clonotype appeared many times. This rearrangement joins TRBV5-1 to TRBJ2-1; tentative D call: TRBD1 (6 bases). Germline V CDR1 and CDR2: SGHRS, YFSETQ. The CDR3 spans 16 residues. Deletions cut 0 bases from V and 2 bases from J, with 12 bases between. CDR3 in amino acids: CASSLAPTGTYNEQFF. DNA of the CDR3: TGCGCCAGCAGCTTGGCCCCGACAGGTACCTACAATGAGCAGTTCTTC.

In its sample, this clonotype was seen a few times. The chain joins TRBV20-1 to TRBJ2-5, with D maybe TRBD1 (5 bases). Germline CDR1 is DFQATT and CDR2 is SNEGSKA (reference sequence). Trimming removed 4 bases at V and 4 bases at J, with 16 bases between. CDR3 length: 14 amino acids. CDR3 region: CSATPPLRGETQYF. CDR3 DNA sequence: TGCAGTGCTACCCCTCCCTTAAGGGGAGAGACCCAGTACTTC.

This clonotype was seen a handful of times. The chain carries TRBV6-1 and TRBJ1-5; D not certain. The CDR3 is made up of 16 amino acids. The V gene lost 6 bases and the J gene lost 0 bases, with 15 bases spanning the gap. Looked up from germline, CDR1 is MNHNS and CDR2 is SASEGT. CDR3 DNA sequence: TGTGCCAGCAGCCTGACTATGTGGGATAGCAATCAGCCCCAGCATTTT. Translating gives CASSLTMWDSNQPQHF.

The sample holds a few counts of this clonotype. The V call is TRBV12-3 or TRBV12-4, the J call TRBJ2-1; TRBD1 or TRBD2 may be the D gene (7 bases each). The CDR3 covers 15 residues. Trimming took 8 bases from V and 7 from J, leaving 21 bases between them. CDR3 DNA sequence: TGTGCCAGCCTTTCAGGGGGGGGCCTAGGGAATGAGCAGTTCTTC. It is translated as CASLSGGGLGNEQFF.

The CDR3 nucleotides are TGTGCCAGCAGGCTGGACAGCACAGATACGCAGTATTTT. Its translation is CASRLDSTDTQYF. The chain employs TRBV6-2 or TRBV6-3 and TRBJ2-3; D ambiguous. Germline V lookup: CDR1 MNHEY, CDR2 SVGEGT. CDR3 length: 13 residues. Trimming removed 6 bases at V and 0 bases at J, with 7 bases between.

In this sample, this clonotype turned up a few times. The V gene is TRBV18, the J gene TRBJ2-7; 8 positions agree with TRBD1. This CDR3 has 13 residues. The junction had 6 bases not matched to a gene; V was cut back by 5 bases and J by 6 bases. Germline CDR1 and CDR2: KGHSH and LQKENI. This CDR3 is CASSGQGRGEQYF. CDR3 DNA sequence: TGTGCCAGCTCAGGACAGGGAAGGGGCGAGCAGTACTTC.

The chain couples TRBV3-1 to TRBJ2-7; D is unresolved. Looked up from germline, CDR1 is LGHDT and CDR2 is YNNKEL (reference sequence). The V end lost 4 bases, the J end lost 1 base, and 11 bases lay between the germline ends. This CDR3 comprises 14 residues. In nucleotides, the CDR3 is TGTGCCAGCAGCCCCACCGGCCCTTCCTACGAGCAGTACTTC. Protein: CASSPTGPSYEQYF.

The chain combines TRBV11-1 with TRBJ2-7, with 10 bases aligning to TRBD1. The CDR3 runs to 18 residues. The J segment lost 2 bases and the V segment lost 3 bases, leaving 13 bases of the junction unmatched. Germline CDR1 and CDR2: SGHAT and FQDESV (reference sequence). In DNA form, the CDR3 reads TGTGCCAGCAGCTTTGGCATAAAACCGGGACAGGGGCCCTACGAGCAGTACTTC. It translates to CASSFGIKPGQGPYEQYF.